This is a list of T cell receptor beta chains from one sample in a study of T cells in Graves' hyperthyroidism and ophthalmopathy. TCRdb fed the multiplex PCR reads into MiXCR, producing one record per CDR3 protein. The data contain over 700,000 distinct CDR3 sequences, roughly 40% of them singletons. Sequencing was done on a sample of blood. The receptors were gathered from a man younger than 35 with Graves' hyperthyroidism. CDR3s include the opening cysteine and the closing phenylalanine or tryptophan. The order of the fields is D gene, J gene, V gene, clone size, CDR3 DNA, CDR3 protein. The D gene is left open where the match is weak. Not every row has a clone size; where given, it reads once, few, many or a size class.

d_call: NA; j_call: TRBJ2-5; v_call: TRBV5-5; clone_size: NA; cdr3_nt: TGTGCCAGCAGCTTCCTGCCGGGGCCTCAAGAGACCCAGTACTTC; cdr3_aa: CASSFLPGPQETQYF
d_call: TRBD1; j_call: TRBJ2-6; v_call: TRBV5-1; clone_size: NA; cdr3_nt: TGCGCCAGCAGCTCGGGACAGGGGGCCCCTGAAGCTTTC; cdr3_aa: CASSSGQGAPEAF
d_call: TRBD1; j_call: TRBJ1-1; v_call: TRBV19; clone_size: NA; cdr3_nt: TGTGCCAGTAGTATGGACAGGGGTGAAGCTTTCTTT; cdr3_aa: CASSMDRGEAFF
d_call: NA; j_call: TRBJ1-2; v_call: TRBV10-3; clone_size: NA; cdr3_nt: TGTACCAGCAGTTACGGGTGGTTTTCATATGGCTACACCTTC; cdr3_aa: CTSSYGWFSYGYTF
d_call: TRBD1; j_call: TRBJ1-1; v_call: TRBV28; clone_size: NA; cdr3_nt: TGTGCCAGCAGTACAGGGGGCTTTGTCACTGAAGCTTTCTTT; cdr3_aa: CASSTGGFVTEAFF
d_call: NA; j_call: TRBJ2-2; v_call: TRBV2; clone_size: many; cdr3_nt: TGTGCCAGCAGTCTAGAACCCGGGGAGCTGTTTTTT; cdr3_aa: CASSLEPGELFF
d_call: NA; j_call: TRBJ2-6; v_call: TRBV9; clone_size: NA; cdr3_nt: TGTGCCAGCAGCGCCCCCAGGGCGGGGCAGAGCTCTGGGGCCAACGTCCTGACTTTC; cdr3_aa: CASSAPRAGQSSGANVLTF
d_call: NA; j_call: TRBJ1-6; v_call: TRBV25-1; clone_size: NA; cdr3_nt: TGTGCCAGCTCCCGGACGATTAATTCACCCCTCCACTTT; cdr3_aa: CASSRTINSPLHF
d_call: TRBD1; j_call: TRBJ1-2; v_call: TRBV4-2; clone_size: few; cdr3_nt: TGTGCCAGCAGCCAAGAGGTTAACACAGGGGATGGCTACACCTTC; cdr3_aa: CASSQEVNTGDGYTF
d_call: NA; j_call: TRBJ2-5; v_call: TRBV29-1; clone_size: many; cdr3_nt: TGCAGCGTTGAACCCGGGGAAGAGACCCAGTACTTC; cdr3_aa: CSVEPGEETQYF
d_call: NA; j_call: TRBJ2-7; v_call: TRBV20-1; clone_size: many; cdr3_nt: TGCAGTGCTATCCCTCGGGGGAACACGTACGAGCAGTACTTC; cdr3_aa: CSAIPRGNTYEQYF
d_call: TRBD1; j_call: TRBJ2-5; v_call: TRBV7-9; clone_size: NA; cdr3_nt: TGTGCCAGCAGCTTCCCCGACAGGGGAGAGACCCAGTACTTC; cdr3_aa: CASSFPDRGETQYF
d_call: NA; j_call: TRBJ2-5; v_call: TRBV20-1; clone_size: few; cdr3_nt: TGCAGTGGCAAGGGGGGCCAAGAGACCCAGTACTTC; cdr3_aa: CSGKGGQETQYF
d_call: NA; j_call: TRBJ2-7; v_call: TRBV4-3; clone_size: few; cdr3_nt: TGCGCCAGCAGCCAAGATAGACAGACTAAGCAGTACTTC; cdr3_aa: CASSQDRQTKQYF
d_call: TRBD1; j_call: TRBJ1-6; v_call: TRBV6-5; clone_size: many; cdr3_nt: TGTGCCAGCATCCAGGACAGGACTTTCTTT; cdr3_aa: CASIQDRTFF
d_call: NA; j_call: TRBJ2-5; v_call: TRBV29-1; clone_size: many; cdr3_nt: TGCAGCGGTAGCTCAGGCGCCGAGACCCAGTACTTC; cdr3_aa: CSGSSGAETQYF
d_call: NA; j_call: TRBJ2-7; v_call: TRBV9; clone_size: NA; cdr3_nt: TGTGCCAGCAGCAAAGGCCCGACCGAATACGAGCAGTACTTC; cdr3_aa: CASSKGPTEYEQYF
d_call: NA; j_call: TRBJ2-7; v_call: TRBV7-2; clone_size: NA; cdr3_nt: TGTGCCAGCAGCGCCAGGGGCGGAGATCTCTACGAGCAGTACTTC; cdr3_aa: CASSARGGDLYEQYF
d_call: NA; j_call: TRBJ2-7; v_call: TRBV15; clone_size: many; cdr3_nt: TGTGCCACCAGCAGAGATAAAGGCAGGGGCAACGAGCAGTACTTC; cdr3_aa: CATSRDKGRGNEQYF
d_call: NA; j_call: TRBJ1-1; v_call: TRBV5-1; clone_size: NA; cdr3_nt: TGCGCCAGCAGCGGGACTCGCGCCACGCGTTTAAACACTGAAGCTTTCTTT; cdr3_aa: CASSGTRATRLNTEAFF
d_call: TRBD2; j_call: TRBJ2-5; v_call: TRBV7-8; clone_size: NA; cdr3_nt: TGTGCCAGCTCACCGTTAGCGGGGGCCCGACAAGAGACCCAGTACTTC; cdr3_aa: CASSPLAGARQETQYF
d_call: TRBD1; j_call: TRBJ2-7; v_call: TRBV19; clone_size: NA; cdr3_nt: TGTGCCAGATCCCGGGACAGGGTGAGAAGGGAGCAGTACTTC; cdr3_aa: CARSRDRVRREQYF
d_call: NA; j_call: TRBJ1-1; v_call: TRBV7-2; clone_size: NA; cdr3_nt: TGTGCCAGCAGCCCCCTAAAATGGACTGAAGCTTTCTTT; cdr3_aa: CASSPLKWTEAFF
d_call: NA; j_call: TRBJ1-6; v_call: TRBV12-3/TRBV12-4; clone_size: few; cdr3_nt: TGTGCCAGCAGCTTCGGGGCGGGAGGGTCTAATTCACCCCTCCACTTT; cdr3_aa: CASSFGAGGSNSPLHF
d_call: TRBD1; j_call: TRBJ2-7; v_call: TRBV15; clone_size: NA; cdr3_nt: TGTGCCACCAGCAGCTCACAGGGGGAGGAGCAGTACTTC; cdr3_aa: CATSSSQGEEQYF
d_call: TRBD1; j_call: TRBJ2-7; v_call: TRBV7-2; clone_size: NA; cdr3_nt: TGTGCCAGCAGCCATGAACCCGGACAGGGGCCTTACGAGCAGTACTTC; cdr3_aa: CASSHEPGQGPYEQYF
d_call: NA; j_call: TRBJ1-2; v_call: TRBV9; clone_size: many; cdr3_nt: TGTGCCAGCAGCGTAGAGACGGGAGATGGCTACACCTTC; cdr3_aa: CASSVETGDGYTF
d_call: TRBD2; j_call: TRBJ2-3; v_call: TRBV7-2; clone_size: NA; cdr3_nt: TGTGCCAGCAGCTTAGCGCTAGGCGGGAGAGCAGATACGCAGTATTTT; cdr3_aa: CASSLALGGRADTQYF
d_call: NA; j_call: TRBJ1-1; v_call: TRBV2; clone_size: many; cdr3_nt: TGTGCCAGCAGTGAACTCTCGGCAGGCATGAACACTGAAGCTTTCTTT; cdr3_aa: CASSELSAGMNTEAFF
d_call: TRBD1; j_call: TRBJ1-5; v_call: TRBV19; clone_size: many; cdr3_nt: TGTGCCAGTAGTCCTCGGACAGGGAATCAGCCCCAGCATTTT; cdr3_aa: CASSPRTGNQPQHF
d_call: NA; j_call: TRBJ1-6; v_call: TRBV2; clone_size: many; cdr3_nt: TGTGCCAGTATACTTACCGAGCATTCACCCCTCCACTTT; cdr3_aa: CASILTEHSPLHF
d_call: NA; j_call: TRBJ1-1; v_call: TRBV4-1; clone_size: NA; cdr3_nt: TGCGCCAGCACGACGCCCTTGGGGAACACTGAAGCTTTCTTT; cdr3_aa: CASTTPLGNTEAFF
d_call: TRBD1; j_call: TRBJ1-2; v_call: TRBV29-1; clone_size: once; cdr3_nt: TGCAGCGACAGCGGACAGGGGGGCGGCTACACCTTC; cdr3_aa: CSDSGQGGGYTF
d_call: NA; j_call: TRBJ1-3; v_call: TRBV7-8; clone_size: once; cdr3_nt: TGTGCCAGCGCGAAAACAGGGTGGTACACCATATATTTT; cdr3_aa: CASAKTGWYTIYF
d_call: TRBD2; j_call: TRBJ2-5; v_call: TRBV13; clone_size: few; cdr3_nt: TGTGCCAGCAGCTCGACTAGCCCCCGAGAGACCCAGTACTTC; cdr3_aa: CASSSTSPRETQYF
d_call: NA; j_call: TRBJ1-2; v_call: TRBV6-1; clone_size: NA; cdr3_nt: TGTGCCAGCAGTGAAGCGCTTCTTGCGTATGGCTACACCTTC; cdr3_aa: CASSEALLAYGYTF
d_call: NA; j_call: TRBJ1-2; v_call: TRBV10-3; clone_size: NA; cdr3_nt: TGTGCCATCAGTGTTGGGGATACTAACTATGGCTACACCTTC; cdr3_aa: CAISVGDTNYGYTF
d_call: NA; j_call: TRBJ1-1; v_call: TRBV29-1; clone_size: many; cdr3_nt: TGCAGCGTTGATGGATTGGAGGCTCACACTGAAGCTTTCTTT; cdr3_aa: CSVDGLEAHTEAFF
d_call: TRBD1; j_call: TRBJ1-2; v_call: TRBV10-3; clone_size: once; cdr3_nt: TGTGCCAGCAGCCAATCCGACAGGGGGCTAGCAGGGGGCTACACCTTC; cdr3_aa: CASSQSDRGLAGGYTF
d_call: TRBD2; j_call: TRBJ2-1; v_call: TRBV7-9; clone_size: NA; cdr3_nt: TGTGCCAGCAGCTTACTAGCGGGGTCTTACAATGAGCAGTTCTTC; cdr3_aa: CASSLLAGSYNEQFF
d_call: NA; j_call: TRBJ2-5; v_call: TRBV29-1; clone_size: many; cdr3_nt: TGCAGCGCCCGGGCCGGGAACCAAGAGACCCAGTACTTC; cdr3_aa: CSARAGNQETQYF
d_call: NA; j_call: TRBJ2-5; v_call: TRBV20-1; clone_size: few; cdr3_nt: TGCAGTGCTCGAGACGTCACCTTCCAAGAGACCCAGTACTTC; cdr3_aa: CSARDVTFQETQYF
d_call: NA; j_call: TRBJ2-7; v_call: TRBV7-9; clone_size: many; cdr3_nt: TGTGCCAGCAGCCCGAAAAGGTACGAGCAGTACTTC; cdr3_aa: CASSPKRYEQYF
d_call: TRBD1; j_call: TRBJ2-7; v_call: TRBV7-9; clone_size: few; cdr3_nt: TGCGCCAGCAGCCCCCCGGGACAGTCGGTCGAGCAGTACTTC; cdr3_aa: CASSPPGQSVEQYF
d_call: NA; j_call: TRBJ1-6; v_call: TRBV25-1; clone_size: NA; cdr3_nt: TGTGCCAGCACCCTCCCGGGGTGGGATAATTCACCCCTCCACTTT; cdr3_aa: CASTLPGWDNSPLHF
d_call: NA; j_call: TRBJ2-5; v_call: TRBV30; clone_size: NA; cdr3_nt: TGTGCCTGGAGTGCAGGGGAGGGCCAAGAGACCCAGTACTTC; cdr3_aa: CAWSAGEGQETQYF
d_call: NA; j_call: TRBJ1-1; v_call: TRBV7-6; clone_size: many; cdr3_nt: TGTGCCAGCAGCTTAGAAGTGGTGGGCCAGAACACTGAAGCTTTCTTT; cdr3_aa: CASSLEVVGQNTEAFF
d_call: NA; j_call: TRBJ1-3; v_call: TRBV20-1; clone_size: NA; cdr3_nt: TGCAGTGCTAGAGGGGGCGGAAGGGTGCCCGGAAACACCATATATTTT; cdr3_aa: CSARGGGRVPGNTIYF
d_call: NA; j_call: TRBJ2-7; v_call: TRBV7-2; clone_size: many; cdr3_nt: TGTGCCAGCAGCTTACTCCAGTCCTACGAGCAGTACTTC; cdr3_aa: CASSLLQSYEQYF